This TCR beta chain is drawn from a study of blood T cell repertoires in COVID-19. Study context: The United States, Italy and Spain were the sources of the acute and convalescent COVID-19 samples.

The CDR3 is 15 residues long. The junction had 6 bases not matched to a gene; V was cut back by 3 bases and J by 4 bases. Germline V lookup: CDR1 LNHDA, CDR2 SQIVND (reference sequence). Authors' data handling: Quantification of nucleated cells was approximated via reference gene primer amplification. TCRdb's table, derived via immunoSEQ multiplex PCR, lists solely in-frame clones and lacks some. V and J calls and clone size come straight from that table; D and trimming were deduced from the DNA. The sample includes about 400,000 clones, more than 85% of them seen just once. V gene TRBV19 combines with J gene TRBJ1-5, with 7 bases matching TRBD1. Sequencing was performed on peripheral blood. The receptor's source is a woman aged 25 to 39 with acute or convalescent COVID-19. CDR3 protein: CASSIWTGNNQPQHF. Here the CDR3 DNA reads TGTGCCAGTAGTATCTGGACAGGCAATAATCAGCCCCAGCATTTT.